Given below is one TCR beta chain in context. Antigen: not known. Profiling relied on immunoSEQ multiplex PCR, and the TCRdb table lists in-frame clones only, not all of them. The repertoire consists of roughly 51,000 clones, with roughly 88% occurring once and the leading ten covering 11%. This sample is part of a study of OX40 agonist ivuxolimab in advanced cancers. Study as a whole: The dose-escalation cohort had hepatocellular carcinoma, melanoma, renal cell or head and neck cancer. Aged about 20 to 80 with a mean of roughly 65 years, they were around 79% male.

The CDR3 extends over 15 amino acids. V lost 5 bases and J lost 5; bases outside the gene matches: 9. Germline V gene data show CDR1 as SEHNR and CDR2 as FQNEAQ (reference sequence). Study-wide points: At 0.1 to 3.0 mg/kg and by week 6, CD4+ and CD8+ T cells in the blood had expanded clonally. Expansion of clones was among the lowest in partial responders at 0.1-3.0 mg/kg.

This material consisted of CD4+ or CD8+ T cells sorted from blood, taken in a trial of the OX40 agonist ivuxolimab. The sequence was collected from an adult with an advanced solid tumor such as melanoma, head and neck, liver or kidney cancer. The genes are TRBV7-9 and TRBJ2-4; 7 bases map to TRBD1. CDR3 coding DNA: TGTGCCAGCAGCCCCATGACAGGGTTCGAAAACATTCAGTACTTC. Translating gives CASSPMTGFENIQYF. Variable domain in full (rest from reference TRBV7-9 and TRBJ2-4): DTGVSQNPRHKITKRGQNVTFRCDPISEHNRLYWYRQTLGQGPEFLTYFQNEAQLEKSRLLSDRFSAERPKGSFSTLEIQRTEQGDSAMYLCASSPMTGFENIQYFGAGTRLSVL.